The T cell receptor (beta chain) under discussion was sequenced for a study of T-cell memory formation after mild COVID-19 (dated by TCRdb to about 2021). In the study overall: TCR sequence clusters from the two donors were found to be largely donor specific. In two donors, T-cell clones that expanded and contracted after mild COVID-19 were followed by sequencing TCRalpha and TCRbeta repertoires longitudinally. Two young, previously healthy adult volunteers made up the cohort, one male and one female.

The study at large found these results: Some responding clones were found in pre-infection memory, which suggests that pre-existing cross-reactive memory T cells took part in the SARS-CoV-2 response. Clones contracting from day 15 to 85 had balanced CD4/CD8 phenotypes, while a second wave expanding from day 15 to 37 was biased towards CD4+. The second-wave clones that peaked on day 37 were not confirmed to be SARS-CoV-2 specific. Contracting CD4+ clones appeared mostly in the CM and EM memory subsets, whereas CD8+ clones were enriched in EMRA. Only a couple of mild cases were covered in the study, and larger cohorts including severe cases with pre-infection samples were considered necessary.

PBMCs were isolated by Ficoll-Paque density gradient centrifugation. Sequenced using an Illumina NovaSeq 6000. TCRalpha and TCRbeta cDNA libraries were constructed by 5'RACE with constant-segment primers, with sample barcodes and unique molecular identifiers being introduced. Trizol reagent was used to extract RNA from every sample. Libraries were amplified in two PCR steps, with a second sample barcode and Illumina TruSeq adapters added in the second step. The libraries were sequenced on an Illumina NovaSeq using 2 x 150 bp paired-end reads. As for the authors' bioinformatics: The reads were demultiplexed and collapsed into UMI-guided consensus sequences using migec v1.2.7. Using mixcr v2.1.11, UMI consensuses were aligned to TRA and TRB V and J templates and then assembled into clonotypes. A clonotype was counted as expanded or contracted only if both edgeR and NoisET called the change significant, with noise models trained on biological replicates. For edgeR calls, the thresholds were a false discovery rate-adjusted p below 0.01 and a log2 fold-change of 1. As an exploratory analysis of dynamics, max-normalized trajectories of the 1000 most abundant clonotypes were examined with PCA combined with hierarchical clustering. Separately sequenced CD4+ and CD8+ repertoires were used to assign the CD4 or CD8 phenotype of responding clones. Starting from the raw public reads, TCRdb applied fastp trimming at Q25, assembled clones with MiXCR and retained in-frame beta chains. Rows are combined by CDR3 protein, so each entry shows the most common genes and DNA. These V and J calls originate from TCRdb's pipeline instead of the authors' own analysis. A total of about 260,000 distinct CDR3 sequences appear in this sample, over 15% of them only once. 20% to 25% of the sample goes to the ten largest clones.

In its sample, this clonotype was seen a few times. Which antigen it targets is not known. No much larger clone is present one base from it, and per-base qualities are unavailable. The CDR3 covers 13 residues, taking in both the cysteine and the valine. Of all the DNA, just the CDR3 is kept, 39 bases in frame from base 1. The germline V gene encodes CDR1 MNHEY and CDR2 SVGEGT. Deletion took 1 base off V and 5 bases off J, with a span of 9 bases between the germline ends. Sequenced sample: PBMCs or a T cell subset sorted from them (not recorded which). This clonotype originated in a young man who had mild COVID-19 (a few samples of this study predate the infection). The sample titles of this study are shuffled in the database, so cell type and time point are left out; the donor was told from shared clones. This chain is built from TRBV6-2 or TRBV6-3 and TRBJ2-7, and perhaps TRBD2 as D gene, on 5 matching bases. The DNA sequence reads TGTGCCAGCAGTTACTTAGCGACCGACGAGCAGTACGTC. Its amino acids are CASSYLATDEQYV.